Included here is one T cell receptor beta chain sequence, with context. Its specificity is unknown. TCRdb reanalysed the RT-PCR reads using MiXCR and keeps one entry per CDR3 protein. The sample contains 630,000 or so distinct CDR3 sequences, approximately 15% of which appear only once. These data belong to a study of response to subunit inactivated influenza vaccine. Points from the study as a whole: Authors proposed each seasonal influenza vaccination draws in few new T cells.

Per germline, CDR1 SGDLS and CDR2 YYNGEE. V shed 0 bases and J shed 0 bases, with 10 bases lying between them. The CDR3 is made up of 16 amino acids. The chain uses TRBV9 and TRBJ1-3, with D maybe TRBD1 (5 bases). The source material was PBMCs from blood, sampled about 13 days after vaccination. The receptor comes from a man aged 50-60 years who received an inactivated influenza vaccine. CDR3: CASSVGGTTSGNTIYF. The CDR3 DNA reads TGTGCCAGCAGCGTAGGGGGGACCACCTCTGGAAACACCATATATTTT.